This T cell receptor (beta chain) is drawn from a study of neoadjuvant nivolumab and ipilimumab in lung cancer. Assay used: immunoSEQ multiplex PCR; TCRdb lists only in-frame clones, some missing. The repertoire holds 6,000 to 8,500 clones, with around 80% as singletons. Trimming removed 4 bases at V and 0 bases at J, with 12 bases between. Germline V lookup: CDR1 SNHLY, CDR2 FYNNEI. The CDR3 is 15 amino acids. The material sequenced was tumor tissue, taken after neoadjuvant nivolumab, alone or with ipilimumab, at or shortly before surgery. The receptor was derived from an adult with non-small cell lung cancer. The V gene is TRBV2, the J gene TRBJ1-1; weak D call: TRBD1 (5 bases). CDR3 amino acids: CASSGRQTMNTEAFF. The CDR3 region has the DNA TGTGCCAGCAGTGGCCGACAGACCATGAACACTGAAGCTTTCTTT.